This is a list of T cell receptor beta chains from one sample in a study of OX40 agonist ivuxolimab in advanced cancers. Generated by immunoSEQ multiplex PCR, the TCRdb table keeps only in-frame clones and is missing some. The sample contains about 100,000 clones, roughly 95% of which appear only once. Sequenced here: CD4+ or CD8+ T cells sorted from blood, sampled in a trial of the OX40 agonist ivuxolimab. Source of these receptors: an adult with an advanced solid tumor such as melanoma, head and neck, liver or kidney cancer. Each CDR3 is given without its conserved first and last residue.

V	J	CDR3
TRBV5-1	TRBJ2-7	ASSLEPVHYEQY
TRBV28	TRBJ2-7	ASSLGGGYEQY
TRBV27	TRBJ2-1	ASSLLASSYNEQF
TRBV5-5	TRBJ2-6	ASLGTGANVLT
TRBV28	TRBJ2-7	ASSIEVPYEQY
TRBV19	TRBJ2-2	ASSMGGTGELF
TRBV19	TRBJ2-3	ASRLTGLDTQY
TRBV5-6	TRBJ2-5	ASSHKQGWETQY
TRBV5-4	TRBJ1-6	ASREEGTGNSPLH
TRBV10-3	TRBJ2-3	AISEGPGLDTQY
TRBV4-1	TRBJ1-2	ASSQDPGQGALGYT
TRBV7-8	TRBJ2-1	ASNLRGGYNEQF
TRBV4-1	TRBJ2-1	ASSQDWDRLGSYNEQF
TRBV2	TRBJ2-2	ATTPTGGNGELF
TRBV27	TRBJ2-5	ASSPRSAGGKKTQY
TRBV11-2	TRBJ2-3	ASSLERGGTDTQY
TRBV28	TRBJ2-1	ASTPRGREEQF
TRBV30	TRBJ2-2	AWSFDTGELF
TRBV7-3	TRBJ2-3	ASSLMGGAGDTQY
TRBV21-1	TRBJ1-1	ASSNYLPRQREAF
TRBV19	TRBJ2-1	ASTPSGTYNEQF
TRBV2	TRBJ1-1	ASSESTPTEAF
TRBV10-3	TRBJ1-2	ASQPGSGDYGYT
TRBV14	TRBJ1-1	ASSHHIGDLREAF
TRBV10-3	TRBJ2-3	AIRPSGTASTDTQY
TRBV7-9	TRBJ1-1	ASSLKQNTEAF
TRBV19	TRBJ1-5	ASRPTTLNQPQH
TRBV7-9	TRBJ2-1	ASWGSAEQF
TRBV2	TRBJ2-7	ASSELGQTPYEQY
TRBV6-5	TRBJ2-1	ASSVGTPSYNEQF
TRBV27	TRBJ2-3	ASSQGSGRTDTQY
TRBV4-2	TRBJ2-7	ASSPGLGSYEQY
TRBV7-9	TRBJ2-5	ASSPPTVETQY
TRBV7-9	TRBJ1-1	ASSPALMNTEAF
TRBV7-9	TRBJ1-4	ASSYLNEKLF
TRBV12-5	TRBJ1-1	ASGPPGGKVGEAF
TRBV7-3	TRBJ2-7	ASSLERGPTGEQY
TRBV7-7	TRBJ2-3	ASSMGQNSDTQY